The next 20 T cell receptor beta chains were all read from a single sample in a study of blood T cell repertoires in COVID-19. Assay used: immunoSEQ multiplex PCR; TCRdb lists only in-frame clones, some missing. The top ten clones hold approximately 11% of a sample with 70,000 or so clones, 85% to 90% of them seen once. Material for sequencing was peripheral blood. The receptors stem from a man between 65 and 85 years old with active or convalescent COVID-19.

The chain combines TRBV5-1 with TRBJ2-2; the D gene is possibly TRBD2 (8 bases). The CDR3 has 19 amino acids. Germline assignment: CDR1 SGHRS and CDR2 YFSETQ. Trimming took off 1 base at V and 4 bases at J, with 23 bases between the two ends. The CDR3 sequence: CASSLRGQGAGVSTGELFF. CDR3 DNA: TGCGCCAGCAGCTTGAGGGGGCAGGGAGCGGGAGTGAGCACCGGGGAGCTGTTTTTT.

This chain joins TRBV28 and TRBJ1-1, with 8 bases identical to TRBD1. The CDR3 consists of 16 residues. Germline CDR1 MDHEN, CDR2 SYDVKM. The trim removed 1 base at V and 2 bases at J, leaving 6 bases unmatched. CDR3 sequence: CASSLFSGGLNTEAFF. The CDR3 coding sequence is TGTGCCAGCAGTTTATTCTCAGGGGGCCTCAACACTGAAGCTTTCTTT.

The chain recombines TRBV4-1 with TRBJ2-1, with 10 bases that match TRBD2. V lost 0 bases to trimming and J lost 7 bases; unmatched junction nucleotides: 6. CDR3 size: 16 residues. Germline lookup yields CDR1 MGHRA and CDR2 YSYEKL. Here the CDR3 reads CASSQDLAGVVNEQFF. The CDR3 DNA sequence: TGCGCCAGCAGCCAAGATCTAGCGGGAGTCGTAAATGAGCAGTTCTTC.

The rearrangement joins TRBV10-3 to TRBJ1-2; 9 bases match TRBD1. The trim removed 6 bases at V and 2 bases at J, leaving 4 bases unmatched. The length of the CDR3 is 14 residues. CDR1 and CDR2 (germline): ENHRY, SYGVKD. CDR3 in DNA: TGTGCCATCAGCGCCGGGACAGGGAACTATGGCTACACCTTC. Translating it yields CAISAGTGNYGYTF.

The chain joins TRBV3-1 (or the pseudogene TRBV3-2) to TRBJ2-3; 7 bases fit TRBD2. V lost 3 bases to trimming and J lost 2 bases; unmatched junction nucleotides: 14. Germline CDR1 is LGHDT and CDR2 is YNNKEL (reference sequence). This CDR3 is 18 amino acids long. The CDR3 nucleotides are TGTGCCAGCAGCCATTCAGGTGTCGGGGGGTCTTTCACAGATACGCAGTATTTT. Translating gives CASSHSGVGGSFTDTQYF.

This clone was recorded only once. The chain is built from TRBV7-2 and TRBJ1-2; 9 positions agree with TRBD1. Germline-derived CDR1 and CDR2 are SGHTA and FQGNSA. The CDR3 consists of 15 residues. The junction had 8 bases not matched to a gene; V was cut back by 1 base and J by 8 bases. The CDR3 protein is CASSLENRGHRGYTF. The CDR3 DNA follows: TGTGCCAGCAGCTTAGAGAACAGGGGGCATCGAGGCTACACCTTC.

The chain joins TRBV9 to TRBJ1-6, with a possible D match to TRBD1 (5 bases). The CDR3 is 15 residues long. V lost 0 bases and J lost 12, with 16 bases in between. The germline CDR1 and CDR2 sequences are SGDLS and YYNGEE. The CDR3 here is CASSVDTSRAVPLHF. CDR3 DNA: TGTGCCAGCAGCGTAGACACATCCAGGGCAGTACCCCTCCACTTT.

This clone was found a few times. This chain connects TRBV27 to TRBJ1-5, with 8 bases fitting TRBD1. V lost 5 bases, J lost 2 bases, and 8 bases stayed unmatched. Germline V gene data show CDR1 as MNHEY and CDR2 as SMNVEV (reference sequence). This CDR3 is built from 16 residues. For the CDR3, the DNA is TGTGCCAGCAGTCCCGTCGGACAGGGTCGCAATCAGCCCCAGCATTTT. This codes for CASSPVGQGRNQPQHF.

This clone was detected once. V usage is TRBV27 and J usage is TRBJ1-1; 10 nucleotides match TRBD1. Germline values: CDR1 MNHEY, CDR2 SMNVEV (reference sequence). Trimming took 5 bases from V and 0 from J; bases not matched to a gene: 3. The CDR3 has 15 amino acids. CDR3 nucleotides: TGTGCCAGCAGTCGGACAGGGGGACTGAACACTGAAGCTTTCTTT. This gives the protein CASSRTGGLNTEAFF.

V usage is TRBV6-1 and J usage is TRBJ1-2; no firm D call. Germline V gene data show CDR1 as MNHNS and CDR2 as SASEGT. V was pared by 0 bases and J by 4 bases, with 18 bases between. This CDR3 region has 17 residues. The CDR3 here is CASSEALAGGSLYGYTF. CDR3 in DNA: TGTGCCAGCAGTGAAGCGCTAGCTGGTGGGTCCCTCTATGGCTACACCTTC.

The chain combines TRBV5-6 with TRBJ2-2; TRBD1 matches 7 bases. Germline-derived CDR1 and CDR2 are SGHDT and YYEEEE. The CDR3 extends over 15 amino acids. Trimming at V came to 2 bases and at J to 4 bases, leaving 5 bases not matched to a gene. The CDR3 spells CASSFRDRSTGELFF. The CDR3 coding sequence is TGTGCCAGCAGCTTCCGGGACAGATCCACCGGGGAGCTGTTTTTT. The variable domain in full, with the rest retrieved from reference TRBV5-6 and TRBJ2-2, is DAGVTQSPTHLIKTRGQQVTLRCSPKSGHDTVSWYQQALGQGPQFIFQYYEEEERQRGNFPDRFSGHQFPNYSSELNVNALLLGDSALYLCASSFRDRSTGELFFGEGSRLTVL.

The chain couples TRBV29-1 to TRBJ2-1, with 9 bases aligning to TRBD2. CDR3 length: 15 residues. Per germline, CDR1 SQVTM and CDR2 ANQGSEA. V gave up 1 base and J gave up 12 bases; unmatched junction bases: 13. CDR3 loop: CSVEVLAGDGLGQFF. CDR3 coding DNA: TGCAGCGTTGAAGTATTAGCGGGAGACGGTCTAGGGCAGTTCTTC.

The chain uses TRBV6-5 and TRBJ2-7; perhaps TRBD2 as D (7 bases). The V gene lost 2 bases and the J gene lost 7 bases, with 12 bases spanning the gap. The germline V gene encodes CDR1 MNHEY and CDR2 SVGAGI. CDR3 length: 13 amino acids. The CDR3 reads CASSYRGGGEQYF. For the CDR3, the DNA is TGTGCCAGCAGTTACAGGGGGGGAGGGGAGCAGTACTTC.

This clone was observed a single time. The CDR3 DNA reads as TGTGCCAGCAGTGAAGTCTTGCGGGGGGCTCAGCCCCAGCATTTT. Amino acid sequence: CASSEVLRGAQPQHF. The chain couples TRBV6-1 to TRBJ1-5; possible D gene TRBD1, 6 bases. The CDR3 runs to 15 residues. Trimming left V 1 base short and J 6 bases short, with 13 bases between. The germline V gene has CDR1 MNHNS and CDR2 SASEGT.

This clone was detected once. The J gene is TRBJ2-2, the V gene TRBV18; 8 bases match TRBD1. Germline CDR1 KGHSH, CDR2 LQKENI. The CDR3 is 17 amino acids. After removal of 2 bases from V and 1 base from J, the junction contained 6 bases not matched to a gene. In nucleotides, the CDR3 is TGTGCCAGCTCACCAGATTTTGGACAGGGGAACACCGGGGAGCTGTTTTTT. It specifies CASSPDFGQGNTGELFF. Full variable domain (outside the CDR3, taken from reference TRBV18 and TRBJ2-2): NAGVMQNPRHLVRRRGQEARLRCSPMKGHSHVYWYRQLPEEGLKFMVYLQKENIIDESGMPKERFSAEFPKEGPSILRIQQVVRGDSAAYFCASSPDFGQGNTGELFFGEGSRLTVL.

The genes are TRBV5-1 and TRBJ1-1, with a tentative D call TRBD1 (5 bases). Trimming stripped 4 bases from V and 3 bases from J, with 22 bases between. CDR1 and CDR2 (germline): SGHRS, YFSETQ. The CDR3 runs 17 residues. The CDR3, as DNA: TGCGCCAGCAGCCCAATATACAGTGGGGCCCGGGACACTGAAGCTTTCTTT. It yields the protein CASSPIYSGARDTEAFF.

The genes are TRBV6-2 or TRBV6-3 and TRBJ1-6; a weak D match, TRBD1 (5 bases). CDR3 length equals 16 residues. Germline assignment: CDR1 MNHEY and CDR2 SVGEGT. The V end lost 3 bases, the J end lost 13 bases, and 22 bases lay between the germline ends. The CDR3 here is CASSYPLGPSISPLHF. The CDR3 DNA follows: TGTGCCAGCAGTTATCCCCTGGGGCCATCGATTTCGCCCCTCCACTTT.

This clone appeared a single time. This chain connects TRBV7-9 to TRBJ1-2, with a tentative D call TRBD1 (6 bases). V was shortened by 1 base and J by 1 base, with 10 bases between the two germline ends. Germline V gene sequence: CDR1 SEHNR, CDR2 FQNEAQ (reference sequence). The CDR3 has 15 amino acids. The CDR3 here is CASSLGAGVNYGYTF. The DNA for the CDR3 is TGTGCCAGCAGCTTAGGGGCAGGGGTTAACTATGGCTACACCTTC.

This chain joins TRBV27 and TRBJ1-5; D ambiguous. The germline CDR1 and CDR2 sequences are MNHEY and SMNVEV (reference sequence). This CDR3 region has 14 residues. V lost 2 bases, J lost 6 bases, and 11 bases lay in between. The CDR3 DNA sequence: TGTGCCAGCAGTTTACGGGGTGAGGGTCAGCCCCAGCATTTT. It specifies CASSLRGEGQPQHF.

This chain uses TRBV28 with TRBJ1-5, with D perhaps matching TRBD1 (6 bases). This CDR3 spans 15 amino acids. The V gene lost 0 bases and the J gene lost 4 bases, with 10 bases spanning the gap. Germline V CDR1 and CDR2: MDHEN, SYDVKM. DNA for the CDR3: TGTGCCAGCAGTTTATGGGGCAGGGGTAATCAGCCCCAGCATTTT. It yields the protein CASSLWGRGNQPQHF. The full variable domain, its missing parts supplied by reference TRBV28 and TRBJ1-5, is DVKVTQSSRYLVKRTGEKVFLECVQDMDHENMFWYRQDPGLGLRLIYFSYDVKMKEKGDIPEGYSVSREKKERFSLILESASTNQTSMYLCASSLWGRGNQPQHFGDGTRLSIL.